The 8 T cell receptor beta chains reported below all come from one sample, sequenced in a study of control samples from healthy donors and cancer patients. Profiled with immunoSEQ multiplex PCR; TCRdb holds only in-frame clones, not every one. The sample has 100,000 to 150,000 clones, around nine tenths seen once. Material: blood. The source is a man younger than 35 in good health.

This chain connects TRBV10-3 to TRBJ2-3, with 8 positions matching TRBD2. Germline V gene sequence: CDR1 ENHRY, CDR2 SYGVKD. CDR3 length equals 15 residues. Trimming at V came to 7 bases and at J to 2 bases, leaving 8 bases not matched to a gene. The CDR3 loop is CAINKDSGDTDTQYF. The CDR3 DNA is TGTGCCATCAATAAGGATAGCGGGGACACAGATACGCAGTATTTT.

This chain links TRBV5-4 with TRBJ2-2; 7 nucleotides align to TRBD1. The germline gives CDR1 SGHNT, CDR2 YYREEE (reference sequence). CDR3 length: 15 residues. V lost 3 bases to trimming and J lost 6 bases; unmatched junction nucleotides: 8. DNA for the CDR3: TGTGCCAGCAGCTACCGGACAGGTGGGGCCGGGGAGCTGTTTTTT. Translation: CASSYRTGGAGELFF.

This rearrangement joins TRBV13 to TRBJ2-3; possibly TRBD2 for D (6 bases). CDR1 and CDR2 from the germline V gene are PRHDT and FYEKMQ (reference sequence). V was shortened by 0 bases and J by 4 bases, with 14 bases between the two germline ends. This CDR3 is built from 16 residues. CDR3 amino acids: CASSLGWGERSDTQYF. CDR3 nucleotides: TGTGCCAGCAGCTTAGGCTGGGGGGAGCGCTCAGATACGCAGTATTTT.

V is TRBV5-1 and J is TRBJ2-7; D may match TRBD1 or TRBD2 (5 bases each). The V gene's germline CDR1 is SGHRS and CDR2 YFSETQ. The V gene lost 4 bases and the J gene lost 2 bases, with 16 bases spanning the gap. CDR3 length: 15 amino acids. The CDR3 bases are TGCGCCAGCAGCCCCCCGGGACCGAGCCCCTACGAGCAGTACTTC. It codes for CASSPPGPSPYEQYF.

This chain uses TRBV18 with TRBJ2-1, with TRBD1 identical over 9 bases. Germline loops: CDR1 KGHSH, CDR2 LQKENI. This CDR3 is 15 amino acids long. V shed 2 bases and J 4 bases; nucleotides not matched to a gene: 3. The CDR3 DNA sequence: TGTGCCAGCTCACCAACGGGACAGGGTTACAATGAGCAGTTCTTC. This encodes CASSPTGQGYNEQFF.

V usage is TRBV2 and J usage is TRBJ1-2, with D hard to call. V gave up 6 bases and J gave up 4 bases, with 3 bases separating them. This CDR3 contains 10 residues. From germline, CDR1 is SNHLY and CDR2 FYNNEI. The CDR3 spells CASRIYGYTF. For the CDR3, the DNA is TGTGCCAGCAGAATCTATGGCTACACCTTC.

This rearrangement joins TRBV20-1 to TRBJ1-1; D is uncertain. CDR3 length: 12 amino acids. V was clipped by 3 bases and J by 4 bases, with 9 bases between them. Germline V CDR1 and CDR2: DFQATT, SNEGSKA (reference sequence). CDR3 protein: CSASGPGTEAFF. CDR3 in DNA: TGCAGTGCTAGTGGCCCGGGCACTGAAGCTTTCTTT.

This chain joins TRBV30 and TRBJ2-7; 7 bases fit TRBD1. The J segment lost 6 bases and the V segment lost 1 base, leaving 3 bases of the junction unmatched. Germline lookup yields CDR1 GTSNPN and CDR2 SVGIG (reference sequence). The CDR3 is 12 amino acids. The CDR3 loop reads CAWSEGAGEQYF. As DNA, the CDR3 is TGTGCCTGGAGTGAGGGGGCTGGCGAGCAGTACTTC.